Listed here are 8 T cell receptor beta chains from one sample, sequenced in a study of shared clonotypes between healthy human individuals. This table comes from immunoSEQ multiplex PCR, and its TCRdb copy is limited to in-frame clones, with some not included. The data hold about 2,500,000 clones, with around 90% observed a single time. The sequencing sample was made of naive CD4+ T cells sorted from blood. The subset was: CD45RA+ positively selected. The receptor source for this set is a man aged 18 to 30 in good health.

The chain joins TRBV10-1 to TRBJ2-3, with 8 nucleotides matching TRBD2. The CDR3 contains 14 residues. Germline V gives CDR1 WNHNN, CDR2 SYGVQD (reference sequence). The junction had 2 bases not matched to a gene; V was cut back by 6 bases and J by 0 bases. CDR3 amino acids: CASSRLASTDTQYF. The CDR3 DNA reads TGCGCCAGCAGCCGACTAGCGAGCACAGATACGCAGTATTTT.

CDR3 loop: CASSGPYSGNTIYF. The CDR3 nucleotides read TGCGCCAGCAGCGGCCCGTACTCTGGAAACACCATATATTTT. J is TRBJ1-3 and V is TRBV5-1; D gene unclear. Trimming took 4 bases from V and 0 from J, leaving 8 bases between them. CDR1 and CDR2 (germline): SGHRS, YFSETQ. This CDR3 has 14 residues.

This chain joins TRBV25-1 and TRBJ2-1, with TRBD2 matching over 8 bases. The CDR3 is made up of 12 amino acids. CDR1 and CDR2 from the germline V gene are MGHDK and SYGVNS. Germline trimming cut 5 bases from V and 15 bases from J; bases unmatched to any gene: 9. CDR3: CASSLPSGSVFF. The DNA for the CDR3 is TGTGCCAGCAGTTTGCCGAGCGGGAGCGTGTTCTTC. The variable domain in full, completed from reference TRBV25-1 and TRBJ2-1, reads EADIYQTPRYLVIGTGKKITLECSQTMGHDKMYWYQQDPGMELHLIHYSYGVNSTEKGDLSSESTVSRIRTEHFPLTLESARPSHTSQYLCASSLPSGSVFFGPGTRLTVL.

The gene calls are TRBV5-1 and TRBJ2-7, with TRBD2 matching 10 bases. With 2 bases clipped from V and 0 bases from J, the junction kept 2 bases outside the gene matches. CDR1 and CDR2 from the germline V gene are SGHRS and YFSETQ. The CDR3 contains 15 residues. The CDR3 DNA follows: TGCGCCAGCAGCTTACTAGCGGGGAGCTCCTACGAGCAGTACTTC. Translated, it gives CASSLLAGSSYEQYF. The variable domain in full, completed from reference TRBV5-1 and TRBJ2-7, reads KAGVTQTPRYLIKTRGQQVTLSCSPISGHRSVSWYQQTPGQGLQFLFEYFSETQRNKGNFPGRFSGRQFSNSRSEMNVSTLELGDSALYLCASSLLAGSSYEQYFGPGTRLTVT.

In nucleotides, the CDR3 is TGTGCCAGCAGCTTAGCAGCGGCAGGGCAGGGTGTAAGCAATGAGCAGTTCTTC. Protein: CASSLAAAGQGVSNEQFF. This rearrangement joins TRBV7-9 to TRBJ2-1; D tentatively reads TRBD1 or TRBD2 (5 bases each). Trimming cost V 0 bases and J 6 bases, with 21 bases left between them. Germline V gene sequence: CDR1 SEHNR, CDR2 FQNEAQ (reference sequence). CDR3 size: 18 residues.

The rearrangement uses TRBV10-3 and TRBJ2-5; TRBD2 might be the D (6 bases). TRBJ2-7 matches the DNA end more closely, so the J call is doubtful. The CDR3 loop spans 14 amino acids. Looked up from germline, CDR1 is ENHRY and CDR2 is SYGVKD. CDR3 nucleotide sequence: TGTGCCATCTCAGACCGGGACTGGGGCTACGAGCAGTACTTC. This encodes CAISDRDWGYEQYF.

This chain links TRBV28 with TRBJ2-7; no firm D call. The CDR3 runs 14 residues. The V and J ends lost 4 bases and 1 base respectively, with 11 bases between them. Germline CDR1 MDHEN, CDR2 SYDVKM. The DNA of the CDR3 is TGTGCCAGCAGTTCCCCGGTCGTTTCCTACGAGCAGTACTTC. It is translated as CASSSPVVSYEQYF.

The chain is built from TRBV30 and TRBJ2-1; the D is unclear. Germline V lookup: CDR1 GTSNPN, CDR2 SVGIG (reference sequence). The ends were cut back, 2 bases at V and 7 bases at J, with 6 bases in the middle. This CDR3 spans 11 amino acids. The CDR3 region is CAWSHGNEQFF. CDR3 DNA sequence: TGTGCCTGGAGTCACGGTAATGAGCAGTTCTTC.